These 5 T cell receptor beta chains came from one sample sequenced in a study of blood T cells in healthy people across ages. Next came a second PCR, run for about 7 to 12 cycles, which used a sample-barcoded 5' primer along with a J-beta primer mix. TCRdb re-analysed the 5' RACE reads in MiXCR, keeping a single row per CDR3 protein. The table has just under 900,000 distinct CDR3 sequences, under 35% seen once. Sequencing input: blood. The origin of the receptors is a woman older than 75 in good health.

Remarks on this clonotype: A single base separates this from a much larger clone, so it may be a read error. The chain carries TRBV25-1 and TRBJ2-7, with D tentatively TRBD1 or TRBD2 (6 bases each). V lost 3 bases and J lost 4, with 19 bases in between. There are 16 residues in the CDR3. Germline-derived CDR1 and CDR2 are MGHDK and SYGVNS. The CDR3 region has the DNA TGTGCCAGCAGTGATCAAACAGGGACTCTGCAATACGAGCAGTACTTC. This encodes CASSDQTGTLQYEQYF.

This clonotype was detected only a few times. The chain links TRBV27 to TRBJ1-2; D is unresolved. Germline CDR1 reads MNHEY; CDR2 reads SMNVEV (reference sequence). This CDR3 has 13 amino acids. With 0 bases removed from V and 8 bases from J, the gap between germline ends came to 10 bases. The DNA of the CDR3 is TGTGCCAGCAGTTTATCCCGGCAATTCGGCTACACCTTC. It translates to CASSLSRQFGYTF.

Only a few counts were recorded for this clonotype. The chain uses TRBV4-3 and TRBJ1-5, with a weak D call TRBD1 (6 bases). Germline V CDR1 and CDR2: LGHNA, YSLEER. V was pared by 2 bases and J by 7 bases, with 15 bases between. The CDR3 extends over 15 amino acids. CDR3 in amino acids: CASSQSSGVGQPQHF. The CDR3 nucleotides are TGCGCCAGCAGCCAATCCTCAGGGGTTGGGCAGCCCCAGCATTTT.

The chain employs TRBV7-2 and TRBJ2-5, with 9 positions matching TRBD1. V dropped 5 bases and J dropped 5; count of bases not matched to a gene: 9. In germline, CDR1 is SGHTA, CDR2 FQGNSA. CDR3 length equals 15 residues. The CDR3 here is CASSRGTGRGETQYF. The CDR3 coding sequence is TGTGCCAGCAGCCGGGGGACAGGGAGAGGGGAGACCCAGTACTTC.

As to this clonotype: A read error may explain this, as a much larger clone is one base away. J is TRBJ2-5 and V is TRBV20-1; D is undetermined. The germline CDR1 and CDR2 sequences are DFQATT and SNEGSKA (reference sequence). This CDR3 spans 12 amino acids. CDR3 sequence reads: CRARGSTETQYF. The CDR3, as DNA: TGCAGGGCTAGAGGTAGCACGGAGACCCAGTACTTC.